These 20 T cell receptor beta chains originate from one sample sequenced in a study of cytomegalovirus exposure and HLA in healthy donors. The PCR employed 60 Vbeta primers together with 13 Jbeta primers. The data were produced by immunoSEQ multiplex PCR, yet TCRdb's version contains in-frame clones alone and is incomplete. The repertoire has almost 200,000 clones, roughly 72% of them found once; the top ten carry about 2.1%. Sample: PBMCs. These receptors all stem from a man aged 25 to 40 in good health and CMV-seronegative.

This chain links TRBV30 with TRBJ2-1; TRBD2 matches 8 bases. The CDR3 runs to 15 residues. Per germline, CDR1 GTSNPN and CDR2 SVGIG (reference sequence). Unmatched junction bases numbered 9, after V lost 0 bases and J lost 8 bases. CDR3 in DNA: TGTGCCTGGAGTGTATCAGCGGGAGCGGTACATGAGCAGTTCTTC. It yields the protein CAWSVSAGAVHEQFF.

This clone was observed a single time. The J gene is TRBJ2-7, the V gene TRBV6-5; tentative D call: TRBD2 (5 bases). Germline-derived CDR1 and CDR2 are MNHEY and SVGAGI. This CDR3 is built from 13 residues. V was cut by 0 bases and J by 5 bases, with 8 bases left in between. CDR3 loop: CASSYSGSDEQYF. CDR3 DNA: TGTGCCAGCAGTTACTCAGGGAGCGACGAGCAGTACTTC.

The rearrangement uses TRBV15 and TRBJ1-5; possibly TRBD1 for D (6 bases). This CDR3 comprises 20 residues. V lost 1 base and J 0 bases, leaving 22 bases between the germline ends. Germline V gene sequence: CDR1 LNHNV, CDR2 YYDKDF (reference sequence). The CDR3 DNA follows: TGTGCCACCAGCAGAGTTACGGAACAGGGATCGCTTTATAGCAATCAGCCCCAGCATTTT. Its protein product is CATSRVTEQGSLYSNQPQHF.

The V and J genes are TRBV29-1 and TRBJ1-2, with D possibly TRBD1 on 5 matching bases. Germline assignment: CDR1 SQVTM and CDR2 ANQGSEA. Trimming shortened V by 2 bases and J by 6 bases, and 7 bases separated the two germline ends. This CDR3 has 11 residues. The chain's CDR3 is CSVERGNGYTF. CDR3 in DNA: TGCAGCGTTGAAAGGGGCAATGGCTACACCTTC.

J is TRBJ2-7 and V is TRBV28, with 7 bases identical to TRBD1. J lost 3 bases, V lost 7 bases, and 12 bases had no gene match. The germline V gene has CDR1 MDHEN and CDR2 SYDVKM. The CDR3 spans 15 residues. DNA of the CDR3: TGTGCCAGCACCCCCTCCGGGACAGACTACTACGAGCAGTACTTC. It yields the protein CASTPSGTDYYEQYF. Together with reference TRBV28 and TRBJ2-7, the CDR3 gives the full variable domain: DVKVTQSSRYLVKRTGEKVFLECVQDMDHENMFWYRQDPGLGLRLIYFSYDVKMKEKGDIPEGYSVSREKKERFSLILESASTNQTSMYLCASTPSGTDYYEQYFGPGTRLTVT.

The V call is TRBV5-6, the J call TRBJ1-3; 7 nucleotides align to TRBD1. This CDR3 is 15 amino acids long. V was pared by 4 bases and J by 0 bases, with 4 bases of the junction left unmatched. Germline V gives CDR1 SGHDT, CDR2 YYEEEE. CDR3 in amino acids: CASSNRGFSGNTIYF. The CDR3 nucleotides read TGTGCCAGCAGCAACAGGGGTTTCTCTGGAAACACCATATATTTT.

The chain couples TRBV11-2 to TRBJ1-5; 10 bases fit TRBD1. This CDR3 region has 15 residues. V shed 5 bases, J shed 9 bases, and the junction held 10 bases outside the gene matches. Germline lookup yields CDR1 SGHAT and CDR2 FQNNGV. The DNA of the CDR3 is TGTGCCAGCAGCCAAGGGACAGGGGCTCATGGGCCCCAGCATTTT. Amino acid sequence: CASSQGTGAHGPQHF.

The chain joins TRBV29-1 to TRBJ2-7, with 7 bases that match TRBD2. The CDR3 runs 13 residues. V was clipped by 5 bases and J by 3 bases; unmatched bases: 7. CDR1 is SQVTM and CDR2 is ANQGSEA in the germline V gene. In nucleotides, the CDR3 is TGCAGCGTTACTAGCGTAACGATCTACGAGCAGTACTTC. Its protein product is CSVTSVTIYEQYF.

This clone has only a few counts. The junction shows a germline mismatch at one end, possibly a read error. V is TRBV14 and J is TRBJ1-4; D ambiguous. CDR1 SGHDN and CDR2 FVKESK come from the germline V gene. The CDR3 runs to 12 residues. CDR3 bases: TGTGCCAGCAGCAACCCTAACGAAAAACTGTTTTTT. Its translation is CASSNPNEKLFF. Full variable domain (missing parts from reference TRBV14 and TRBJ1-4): EAGVTQFPSHSVIEKGQTVTLRCDPISGHDNLYWYRRVMGKEIKFLLHFVKESKQDESGMPNNRFLAERTGGTYSTLKVQPAELEDSGVYFCASSNPNEKLFFGSGTQLSVL.

The CDR3 protein is CASSPQGTEAFF. For the CDR3, the DNA is TGTGCCAGCAGCCCCCAGGGCACTGAAGCTTTCTTT. This rearrangement joins TRBV9 to TRBJ1-1; TRBD1 might be the D (5 bases). Germline V gene sequence: CDR1 SGDLS, CDR2 YYNGEE. The CDR3 is 12 amino acids. The V and J ends lost 4 bases and 4 bases respectively, with 8 bases between them.

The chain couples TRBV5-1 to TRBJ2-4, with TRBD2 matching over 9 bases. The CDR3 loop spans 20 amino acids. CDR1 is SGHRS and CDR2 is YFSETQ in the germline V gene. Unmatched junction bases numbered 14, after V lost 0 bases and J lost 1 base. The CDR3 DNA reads TGCGCCAGCAGCTTGGGTGCTGGCGGGAGGGCTACGGGGGCCAAAAACATTCAGTACTTC. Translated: CASSLGAGGRATGAKNIQYF. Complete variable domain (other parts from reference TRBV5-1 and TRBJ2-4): KAGVTQTPRYLIKTRGQQVTLSCSPISGHRSVSWYQQTPGQGLQFLFEYFSETQRNKGNFPGRFSGRQFSNSRSEMNVSTLELGDSALYLCASSLGAGGRATGAKNIQYFGAGTRLSVL.

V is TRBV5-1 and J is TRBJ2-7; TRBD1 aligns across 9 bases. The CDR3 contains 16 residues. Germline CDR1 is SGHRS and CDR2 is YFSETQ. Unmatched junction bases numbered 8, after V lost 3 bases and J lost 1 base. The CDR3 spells CASSYGGGQGSYEQYF. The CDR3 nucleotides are TGCGCCAGCAGCTATGGTGGGGGACAGGGTTCCTACGAGCAGTACTTC.

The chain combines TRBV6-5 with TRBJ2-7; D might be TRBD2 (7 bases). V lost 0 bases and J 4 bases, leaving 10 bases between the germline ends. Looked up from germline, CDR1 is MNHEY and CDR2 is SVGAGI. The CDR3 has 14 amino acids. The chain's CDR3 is CASSYSGGRYEQYF. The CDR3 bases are TGTGCCAGCAGTTACTCCGGGGGGCGTTACGAGCAGTACTTC.

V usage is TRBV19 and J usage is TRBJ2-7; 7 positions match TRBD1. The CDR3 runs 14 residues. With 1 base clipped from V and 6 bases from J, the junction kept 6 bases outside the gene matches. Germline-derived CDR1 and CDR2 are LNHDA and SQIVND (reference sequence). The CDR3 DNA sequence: TGTGCCAGTAGTATAGCCAGGGACAGCAGCGAGCAGTACTTC. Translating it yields CASSIARDSSEQYF.

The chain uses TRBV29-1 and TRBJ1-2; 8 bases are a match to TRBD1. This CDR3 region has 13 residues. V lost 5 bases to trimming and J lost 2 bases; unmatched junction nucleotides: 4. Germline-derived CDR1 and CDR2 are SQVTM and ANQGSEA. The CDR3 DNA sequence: TGCAGCGTTCGCGGACAGGGAAACTATGGCTACACCTTC. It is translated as CSVRGQGNYGYTF.

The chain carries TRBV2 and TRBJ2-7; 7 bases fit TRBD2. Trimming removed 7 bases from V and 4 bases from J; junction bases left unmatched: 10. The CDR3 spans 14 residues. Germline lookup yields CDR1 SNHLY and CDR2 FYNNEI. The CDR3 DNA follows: TGTGCCAGCACAATTATCGCGGGAGCTTACGAGCAGTACTTC. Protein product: CASTIIAGAYEQYF.

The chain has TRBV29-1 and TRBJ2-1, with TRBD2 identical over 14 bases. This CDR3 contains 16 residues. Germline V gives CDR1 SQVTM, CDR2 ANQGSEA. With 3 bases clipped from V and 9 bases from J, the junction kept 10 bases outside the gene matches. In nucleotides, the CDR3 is TGCAGCGTTGAGGGACTAGCGGGAGAAGCACTGGGTGAGCAGTTCTTC. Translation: CSVEGLAGEALGEQFF.

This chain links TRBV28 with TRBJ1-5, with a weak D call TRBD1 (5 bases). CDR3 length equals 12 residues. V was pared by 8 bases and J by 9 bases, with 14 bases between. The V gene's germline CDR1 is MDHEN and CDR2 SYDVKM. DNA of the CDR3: TGTGCCAGCCGGGGGGGGAATTCGCCCCAGCATTTT. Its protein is CASRGGNSPQHF.

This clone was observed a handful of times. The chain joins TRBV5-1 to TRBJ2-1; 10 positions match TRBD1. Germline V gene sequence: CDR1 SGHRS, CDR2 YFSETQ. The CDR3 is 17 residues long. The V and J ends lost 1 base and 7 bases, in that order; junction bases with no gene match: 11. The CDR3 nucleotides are TGCGCCAGCAGCTTGAGGAGTTGGGACAGGGGCCTTAATGAGCAGTTCTTC. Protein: CASSLRSWDRGLNEQFF.

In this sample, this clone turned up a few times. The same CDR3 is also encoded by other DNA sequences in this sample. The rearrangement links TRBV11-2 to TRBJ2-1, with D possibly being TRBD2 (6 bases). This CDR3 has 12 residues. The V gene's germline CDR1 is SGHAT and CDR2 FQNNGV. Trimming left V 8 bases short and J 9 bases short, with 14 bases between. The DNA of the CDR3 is TGTGCCAGCTCCCCGCGGGGTGGTGAGCAGTTCTTC. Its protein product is CASSPRGGEQFF.